This T cell receptor (beta chain) was identified in a study of response to subunit inactivated influenza vaccine. TCRdb recomputed calls from the RT-PCR reads with MiXCR, one row per CDR3 protein. The table records approximately 530,000 distinct CDR3 sequences, 7.6% of them present only once. There are a few counts of this clonotype. What it recognizes is unknown. Study-wide findings and caveats: Each seasonal flu vaccination may recruit only limited new T cells, authors suggested.

The sequenced sample was PBMCs from blood, obtained around 25 months after vaccination. The clonotype originates from a man between 45 and 75 years old who received an inactivated influenza vaccine.

CDR3 in amino acids: CASSLAPGGGTEAFF. The CDR3 nucleotides read TGCGCCAGCAGCTTGGCCCCAGGGGGGGGGACTGAAGCTTTCTTT. This chain joins TRBV5-1 and TRBJ1-1; TRBD1 aligns across 7 bases. The CDR3 is made up of 15 amino acids. J was trimmed by 5 bases and V by 0 bases; bases with no gene match: 7. CDR1 and CDR2 (germline): SGHRS, YFSETQ.